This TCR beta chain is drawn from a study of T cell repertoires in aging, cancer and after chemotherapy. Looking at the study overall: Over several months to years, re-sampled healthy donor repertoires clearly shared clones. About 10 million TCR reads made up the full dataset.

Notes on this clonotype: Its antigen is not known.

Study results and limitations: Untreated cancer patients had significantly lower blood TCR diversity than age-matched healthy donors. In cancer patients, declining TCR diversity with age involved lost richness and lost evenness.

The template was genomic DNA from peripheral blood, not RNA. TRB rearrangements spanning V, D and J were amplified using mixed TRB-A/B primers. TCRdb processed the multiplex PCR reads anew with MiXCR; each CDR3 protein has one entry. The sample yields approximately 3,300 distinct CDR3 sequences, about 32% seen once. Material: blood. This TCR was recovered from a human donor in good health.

The CDR3 sequence is CASSQGGRDRASNEQYF. CDR3 coding DNA: TGTGCCAGCAGCCAAGGAGGACGGGACAGGGCTTCCAACGAGCAGTACTTC. V is TRBV6-6 and J is TRBJ2-7; 9 positions agree with TRBD1. CDR1 is MNHNY and CDR2 is SVGAGI in the germline V gene (reference sequence). The V segment lost 6 bases and the J segment 5 bases; nucleotides outside the gene matches: 17. The CDR3 sequence is 17 residues long.